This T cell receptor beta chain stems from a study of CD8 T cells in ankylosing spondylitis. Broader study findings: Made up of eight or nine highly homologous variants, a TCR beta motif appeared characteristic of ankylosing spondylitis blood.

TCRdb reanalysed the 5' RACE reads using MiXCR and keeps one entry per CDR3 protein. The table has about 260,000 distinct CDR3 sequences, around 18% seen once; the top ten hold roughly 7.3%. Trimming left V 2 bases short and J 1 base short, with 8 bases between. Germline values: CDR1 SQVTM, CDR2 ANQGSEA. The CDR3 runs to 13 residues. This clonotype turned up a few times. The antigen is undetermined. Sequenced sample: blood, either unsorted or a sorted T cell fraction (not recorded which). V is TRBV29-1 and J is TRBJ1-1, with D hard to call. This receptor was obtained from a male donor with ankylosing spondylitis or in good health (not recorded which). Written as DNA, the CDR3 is TGCAGCGTTGAAAGGACCCCGAACACTGAAGCTTTCTTT. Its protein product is CSVERTPNTEAFF.